The sequence of this TCR beta chain was determined in a study of PD-1 blockade in classical Hodgkin lymphoma. Study findings and constraints: The authors have not defined what causes the repertoire differences, possibly disease activity or prior therapy. Compared with healthy donors, newly diagnosed patients reportedly showed lower baseline TCR diversity.

After removal of 6 bases from V and 11 bases from J, the junction contained 9 bases not matched to a gene. Per germline, CDR1 MNHEY and CDR2 SVGAGI. This CDR3 spans 12 amino acids. Sequencing was performed with immunoSEQ multiplex PCR; in TCRdb, only in-frame clones are kept and a portion is missing. The table records 20,000 to 25,000 clones, 85% to 95% of them present only once. Specified time point: newly diagnosed, previously untreated cHL patient sample. Using magnetic negative selection, the CD4+ T cells were separated out of thawed PBMCs. PBMCs from patients with newly diagnosed, untreated classical Hodgkin lymphoma served as a comparison group for the relapsed/refractory trial patients. In the case of this clone: Its specificity is not known.

The clonotype comes from a human donor with classical Hodgkin lymphoma. The source material was CD4+ T cells from blood. This rearrangement joins TRBV6-5 to TRBJ2-7; 8 bases map to TRBD2. The CDR3 spells CASSAGTRIEYF. The CDR3 DNA sequence: TGTGCCAGCAGCGCCGGGACTAGGATTGAGTACTTC.